This T cell receptor beta chain was captured by sequencing in a study of shared clonotypes between healthy human individuals (dated by TCRdb to the early 2020s). Study-level background: The cohort included three men and a couple of women between 18 and 49 years of age. The study deeply sequenced blood TCR repertoires of five healthy adults to estimate repertoire size and the extent of clonotype sharing between individuals. To increase sequencing depth and limit assay-specific biases, different laboratories used diverse techniques to prepare libraries and sequence TCR repertoires. For each donor, three plates each were used for CD4 naive and CD4 memory, two plates were used for CD8 naive, and one plate was used for CD8 memory. Per donor, leukapheresis produced somewhere between about 0.9 and 10 billion PBMCs. Broader findings and caveats from the paper: Compared with non-shared clonotypes, the clonotypes found in all four sorted-subset donors had higher generation probabilities. Based on pairwise subsampling, the degree of clonotype sharing among donors was expected to be affected by sequencing depth. Even with the large sequencing depth, rarefaction of the sorted-subset datasets indicated that sequencing was incomplete. Sampling was limited to blood, and TCR repertoires in tissue likely differ from TCR repertoires in blood. Sharing across a few donors was observed for about 5% of naive CD4, less than 4% of naive CD8, 2% to 2.5% of memory CD4, and around 0.42% of memory CD8 clonotypes. Naive subsets generally had larger estimated clonotype richness than memory subsets did. The genetic and exposure-history diversity represented was limited by the small number of donors.

On this clone itself: Its antigen has not been determined. No base-level quality is on record; no much larger clone is a single base apart.

TCR CDR3 regions were amplified from genomic DNA by multiplex PCR using the deep immunoSEQ assay. For each cell subset, the extracted genomic DNA was distributed evenly across all wells of several immunoSEQ 96-well plates, and each plate served as one replicate. Each replicate PCR for sorted subsets received about 200 ng genomic DNA, equal to around 32,000 T cell genomes. The purified libraries were quantified using a Qubit 3.0 fluorometer, sized with a Bioanalyzer 2100, and then quantified again using the KAPA Library Quantification kit. A separate single-read 150-cycle Illumina NextSeq 550 flow cell was used to sequence each immunoSEQ 96-well plate. Concerning the study's data processing: Because the immunoSEQ output held only junctional sequences and lacked quality scores, the filtering could not match the filtering applied to full-length reads. Sequences were annotated with PyIR, a Python wrapper for IgBLAST v1.9, and V/J genes and CDR3 were assigned using IMGT germline references. Any read was removed if the V/J assignment was weak (E-value above 1e-6), the CDR3 was missing, or the read contained stop codons, out-of-frame junctions, or ambiguous translated residues. V3J clonotypes were defined as sequences sharing an identical inferred V gene, J gene, and CDR3 amino acid sequence. Percentage overlap between repertoires was calculated by dividing the number of shared unique clonotypes by the size of the smaller repertoire. Richness of each repertoire was evaluated using RTK rarefaction, the Chao1 estimator, and Recon v2.1 estimates of unobserved clonotypes. OLGA was used to compute generation probabilities for all TCRbeta clonotypes that the gDNA method yielded from a few donors. Drawn from immuneACCESS, this table holds only the in-frame rearrangements with V and J called that TCRdb kept. Clones are partly lost; checked studies trace under half to an unresolved V gene and leave the rest unexplained. Clone size and the V and J calls come from that table; the DNA yielded D and trimming. For this sample the table gives about 1 million clones, of which 65% to 80% were detected only once. The ten biggest clones cover about 1.4% of the sample.

Donors were healthy HIV-negative adults with no recently reported acute infections or vaccinations. Every donor was a Caucasian adult residing in Nashville, Tennessee, USA. CD4+ T cells were enriched by magnetic negative selection; naive cells were then positively selected on CD45RA, and the negative fraction formed the memory subset. Blood was obtained by leukapheresis, after which PBMCs were separated by Ficoll-Histopaque density gradient centrifugation and cryopreserved in liquid nitrogen vapor phase. Analytical flow cytometry was used to check the purity and quantity of every magnetically sorted T cell population. Genomic DNA was isolated from each sorted fraction and quantified by UV absorbance on a Nanodrop 2000c. CDR3 length: 10 amino acids, cysteine to phenylalanine. Only CDR3 DNA remains: 30 bases, in frame from the first base. The germline V gene (reference sequence) sets CDR1 to DFQATT and CDR2 to SNEGSKA. Trimming costs V 6 bases and J 7 bases, and their ends lie 10 bases apart.

This receptor chain uses TRBV20-1 and TRBJ2-7, with the D gene call left open. What was sequenced was memory CD4+ T cells sorted from blood. Sample cell subset or site, as interpreted from the label and publication: CD45RA-negative fraction. The receptor comes from a man aged 18-30 years in good health. The base sequence is TGCAGTGCCGGATCTAGGGAGCAGTACTTC. Its coded protein is CSAGSREQYF.